This is a list of T cell receptor beta chains from one sample in a study of blood T cell repertoires in COVID-19. Assay: immunoSEQ multiplex PCR; the TCRdb copy retains only in-frame clones and omits some. The sample shows about 280,000 clones, roughly 90% of them seen only once. Sequencing used peripheral blood. The receptors were gathered from a man between 50 and 59 years old with acute or convalescent COVID-19. Each CDR3 is given with its conserved first and last residue. Each record gives: V gene, D gene, clone size, J gene, CDR3 DNA, CDR3 protein. A D gene is named only where the DNA matches it firmly. Rows may omit the clone size; those that give it use once, few, many or a size class.

v_gene: TRBV3-1/TRBV3-2; d_gene: .; abundance: .; j_gene: TRBJ2-3; CDR3nt: TGTGCCAGCAGCCAAGGTCCGGAGCGGACGCAGTATTTT; CDR3aa: CASSQGPERTQYF
v_gene: TRBV18; d_gene: TRBD1; abundance: once; j_gene: TRBJ1-1; CDR3nt: TGTGCCAGCTCACCAACGAGGGACAGATTGGCTTTCTTT; CDR3aa: CASSPTRDRLAFF
v_gene: TRBV3-1/TRBV3-2; d_gene: TRBD2; abundance: .; j_gene: TRBJ2-2; CDR3nt: TGTGCCAGCAGCTCGGGGGGGCCCACCGGGGAGCTGTTTTTT; CDR3aa: CASSSGGPTGELFF
v_gene: TRBV4-2; d_gene: .; abundance: .; j_gene: TRBJ1-6; CDR3nt: TGTGCCAGCAGCCAAGACCCTCCCTCCTATAATTCACCCCTCCACTTT; CDR3aa: CASSQDPPSYNSPLHF
v_gene: TRBV12-3/TRBV12-4; d_gene: TRBD1; abundance: .; j_gene: TRBJ1-2; CDR3nt: TGTGCCAGCAGTCCCGACAGGGTCTATGGCTACACCTTC; CDR3aa: CASSPDRVYGYTF
v_gene: TRBV25-1; d_gene: .; abundance: .; j_gene: TRBJ2-1; CDR3nt: TGTGCCAGCACCCCCAGCGTTACAGGGGAGCAGTTCTTC; CDR3aa: CASTPSVTGEQFF
v_gene: TRBV6-5; d_gene: TRBD1; abundance: once; j_gene: TRBJ1-2; CDR3nt: TGTGCCAGCAGGACAGGGGCCATCTATGGCTACACCTTC; CDR3aa: CASRTGAIYGYTF
v_gene: TRBV7-3; d_gene: .; abundance: few; j_gene: TRBJ2-2; CDR3nt: TGTGCCAGCAGCTTAGGGCTCTCCGGGGAGCTGTTTTTT; CDR3aa: CASSLGLSGELFF
v_gene: TRBV19; d_gene: TRBD1; abundance: .; j_gene: TRBJ1-2; CDR3nt: TGTGCCAGTAGTATTCAGGGGGACAACTATGGCTACACCTTC; CDR3aa: CASSIQGDNYGYTF
v_gene: TRBV5-6; d_gene: .; abundance: once; j_gene: TRBJ1-2; CDR3nt: TGTGCCAGCAGCTTGGAAGTTTCCGGGGTTGGGGGCTACACCTTC; CDR3aa: CASSLEVSGVGGYTF
v_gene: TRBV3-1/TRBV3-2; d_gene: .; abundance: .; j_gene: TRBJ2-1; CDR3nt: TGTGCCAGCAGCCAAGGACTAGGCGATGAGCAGTTCTTC; CDR3aa: CASSQGLGDEQFF
v_gene: TRBV30; d_gene: .; abundance: .; j_gene: TRBJ1-2; CDR3nt: TGTGCCTGGAGCGTGGGAGTTAACTATGGCTACACCTTC; CDR3aa: CAWSVGVNYGYTF
v_gene: TRBV18; d_gene: .; abundance: .; j_gene: TRBJ1-1; CDR3nt: TGTGCCAGCTCACCGCAGACTGAAGCTTTCTTT; CDR3aa: CASSPQTEAFF
v_gene: TRBV7-9; d_gene: TRBD2; abundance: .; j_gene: TRBJ2-1; CDR3nt: TGTGCCAGCAGCCCCACCGGCGGGAGCAATGAGCAGTTCTTC; CDR3aa: CASSPTGGSNEQFF
v_gene: TRBV4-1; d_gene: .; abundance: .; j_gene: TRBJ1-1; CDR3nt: TGCGCCAGCACTCACTTTCACCGACAGGCGAACACTGAAGCTTTCTTT; CDR3aa: CASTHFHRQANTEAFF
v_gene: TRBV28; d_gene: TRBD1; abundance: once; j_gene: TRBJ1-4; CDR3nt: TGTGCCAGCTCCTCACAGGGGAGAGATGAAAAACTGTTTTTT; CDR3aa: CASSSQGRDEKLFF
v_gene: TRBV4-1; d_gene: .; abundance: .; j_gene: TRBJ1-6; CDR3nt: TGCGCCAGCACCCTTACAGGGCTGAATTCACCCCTCCACTTT; CDR3aa: CASTLTGLNSPLHF
v_gene: TRBV3-1/TRBV3-2; d_gene: .; abundance: few; j_gene: TRBJ1-2; CDR3nt: TGTGCCAGCAGGGCCAGCGGGGGGCCTCAAGGAGGCTACACCTTC; CDR3aa: CASRASGGPQGGYTF
v_gene: TRBV27; d_gene: TRBD2; abundance: .; j_gene: TRBJ2-7; CDR3nt: TGTGCCAGCGTCCGACTAGCGGGGGGCTACGAGCAGTACTTC; CDR3aa: CASVRLAGGYEQYF
v_gene: TRBV29-1; d_gene: .; abundance: once; j_gene: TRBJ1-2; CDR3nt: TGCAGCGTTGTATTAGGACAACCAACTAACTATGGCTACACCTTC; CDR3aa: CSVVLGQPTNYGYTF
v_gene: TRBV15; d_gene: .; abundance: .; j_gene: TRBJ2-1; CDR3nt: TGTGCCACCAGCAGAGTACAGGGTGACTACAATGAGCAGTTCTTC; CDR3aa: CATSRVQGDYNEQFF
v_gene: TRBV3-1/TRBV3-2; d_gene: .; abundance: once; j_gene: TRBJ2-7; CDR3nt: TGTGCCAGCAGCCAGATCGGTTCCGGGCAGTACTTC; CDR3aa: CASSQIGSGQYF
v_gene: TRBV6-5; d_gene: TRBD2; abundance: few; j_gene: TRBJ2-7; CDR3nt: TGTGCCAGCAGGCGGGGACTAGCGGACGAGCAGTACTTC; CDR3aa: CASRRGLADEQYF